The 29 T cell receptor beta chains given below trace back to one sample, sequenced in a study of metastatic and nonmetastatic thyroid tumors. Every patient was untreated before thyroid surgery. TCRdb used MiXCR to call clones anew from the PCR reads. Among over 25,000 clones, approximately 17% were seen once, and the ten largest hold under 5%. Sequencing was performed on blood. The receptors derive from a female donor with papillary thyroid cancer or a benign thyroid nodule (not recorded which). Some clones in this sample may be carry-over from other donors' samples.

This clone was seen many times. This chain uses TRBV7-2 with TRBJ1-1; D unclear. The CDR3 totals 13 residues. Trimming removed 4 bases at V and 3 bases at J, with 9 bases between. Germline CDR1 is SGHTA and CDR2 is FQGNSA. The CDR3 protein is CASSSNRYTEAFF. The CDR3 DNA reads TGTGCCAGCAGCTCCAACCGATACACTGAAGCTTTCTTT.

This clone was observed many times. A single base separates this from a much larger clone, so it may be a read error. The J gene is TRBJ2-3, the V gene TRBV19; D is uncertain. The CDR3 length is 12 residues. Germline CDR1 reads LNHDA; CDR2 reads SQIVND (reference sequence). CDR3 in amino acids: CASSIRPDTQCF. In nucleotides, the CDR3 is TGTGCCAGTAGTATTAGACCCGATACGCAGTGTTTT.

In its sample, this clone was seen many times. V gene TRBV3-1 combines with J gene TRBJ2-7; 12 nucleotides align to TRBD2. V lost 4 bases to trimming and J lost 6 bases; unmatched junction nucleotides: 7. Germline assignment: CDR1 LGHDT and CDR2 YNNKEL (reference sequence). The CDR3 runs to 15 residues. CDR3 amino acids: CASSLMGLAGAEQYF. The CDR3 DNA reads TGTGCCAGCAGCCTTATGGGACTAGCGGGCGCCGAGCAGTACTTC.

In this sample, this clone turned up many times. This rearrangement joins TRBV4-2 to TRBJ2-2; weak D call: TRBD2 (6 bases). The ends were cut back, 1 base at V and 5 bases at J, with 14 bases in the middle. Germline V gives CDR1 LGHNA, CDR2 YNFKEQ. This CDR3 has 16 amino acids. The CDR3 protein is CASSQGDSPWTGELFF. In DNA form, the CDR3 reads TGTGCCAGCAGCCAAGGGGACTCCCCGTGGACCGGGGAGCTGTTTTTT.

This clone was detected ten times or more. This rearrangement joins TRBV4-2 to TRBJ2-7; 11 positions match TRBD1. With 4 bases clipped from V and 2 bases from J, the junction kept 4 bases outside the gene matches. CDR3 size: 15 residues. Germline loops: CDR1 LGHNA, CDR2 YNFKEQ. The CDR3 protein is CASSLGQGVAYEQYF. CDR3 coding DNA: TGTGCCAGCAGCCTGGGACAGGGGGTAGCCTACGAGCAGTACTTC.

This clone appeared many times. A clone one base away is much larger, so this may be a read error. This rearrangement joins TRBV6-1 to TRBJ2-1; D possibly corresponds to TRBD1 (6 bases). V was shortened by 5 bases and J by 8 bases, with 10 bases between the two germline ends. Looked up from germline, CDR1 is MNHNS and CDR2 is SASEGT. The length of the CDR3 is 12 residues. CDR3 sequence: CASSSTGYEQFF. The CDR3 DNA follows: TGTGCCAGCAGTTCCACAGGGTATGAGCAGTTCTTC.

This clone was seen many times. The rearrangement joins TRBV19 to TRBJ2-3; 10 nucleotides line up with TRBD1. V lost 3 bases and J lost 3; bases outside the gene matches: 6. The length of the CDR3 is 16 residues. Germline CDR1 and CDR2: LNHDA and SQIVND (reference sequence). CDR3 in DNA: TGTGCCAGTAGTATGTTGACAGGGGGCAAGACAGATACGCAGTATTTT. This gives the protein CASSMLTGGKTDTQYF.

V and J are TRBV14 and TRBJ1-2; 8 bases align to TRBD1. After removal of 1 base from V and 5 bases from J, the junction contained 9 bases not matched to a gene. This CDR3 spans 16 amino acids. Per the germline V gene, CDR1 is SGHDN and CDR2 is FVKESK. In DNA form, the CDR3 reads TGTGCCAGCAGCCAAGCGACAGGGGCCTACGGGTATGGCTACACCTTC. Translation gives CASSQATGAYGYGYTF.

This clone showed up many times. The rearrangement links TRBV19 to TRBJ1-1; D is unresolved. In germline, CDR1 is LNHDA, CDR2 SQIVND (reference sequence). CDR3 size: 13 residues. Trimming shortened V by 3 bases and J by 11 bases, and 16 bases separated the two germline ends. The CDR3 DNA reads as TGTGCCAGTAGTATGGCGGCACCGGATTCGGCTTTCTTT. Translating gives CASSMAAPDSAFF.

Ten or more counts support this clone. A junction boundary mismatches the germline segment, possibly from a read error. Other DNA sequences from this sample encode an identical CDR3 as well. The V gene is TRBV20-1, the J gene TRBJ2-7, with 7 positions matching TRBD1. The CDR3 has 13 amino acids. Germline V gives CDR1 DFQATT, CDR2 SNEGSKA (reference sequence). For the CDR3, the DNA is TGTAGTGCCCGGCACAGGGGTAGGAACGAGCAGTACTTC. It translates to CSARHRGRNEQYF.

This clone was observed many times. The CDR3 carries no conserved terminal phenylalanine or tryptophan, so it likely arises from a read error. No DNA is shown, since the ends of the CDR3 on it are uncertain; the CDR3 is the one TCRdb lists. The genes are TRBV11-1 and TRBJ2-1; the table's D call of TRBD1 was not tested on the DNA. Germline loops: CDR1 SGHAT, CDR2 FQDESV (reference sequence). The CDR3 length is 8 residues, termini included. CDR3 sequence: CASSWGGS.

This clone was detected many times. The chain joins TRBV2 to TRBJ1-1; tentatively, D is TRBD1 (5 bases). Trimming took off 5 bases at V and 1 base at J, with 20 bases between the two ends. This CDR3 is built from 17 residues. Germline V gene data show CDR1 as SNHLY and CDR2 as FYNNEI. In nucleotides, the CDR3 is TGTGCCAGCAGTCACACAGGAACCATCCTCAAGAACACTGAAGCTTTCTTT. Its protein product is CASSHTGTILKNTEAFF.

In regard to this clone: Germline and junction disagree at one end, which may indicate a read error. The rearrangement joins TRBV6-2 or TRBV6-3 to TRBJ2-2; D is possibly TRBD1 (6 bases). Germline CDR1 MNHEY, CDR2 SVGEGT. The CDR3 loop spans 15 amino acids. The CDR3 sequence is CASRATGTNTGDLLF. In nucleotides, the CDR3 is TGTGCCAGCCGAGCCACAGGGACGAACACCGGGGATCTGCTTTTT.

This clone has ten or more counts. The gene calls are TRBV6-4 and TRBJ2-5; D is possibly TRBD2 (5 bases). V was cut by 0 bases and J by 5 bases, with 22 bases left in between. The CDR3 sequence is 18 residues long. Germline-derived CDR1 and CDR2 are MRHNA and SNTAGT. The CDR3 sequence: CASSDSRPGRLDSETQYF. In DNA, the CDR3 is TGTGCCAGCAGTGACTCGAGACCCGGACGCCTGGACTCCGAGACCCAGTACTTC.

The rearrangement joins TRBV9 to TRBJ2-1, with D perhaps TRBD1 or TRBD2 (5 bases each). Germline-derived CDR1 and CDR2 are SGDLS and YYNGEE. The CDR3 is made up of 15 amino acids. The V and J ends lost 4 bases and 2 bases respectively, with 13 bases between them. The CDR3 DNA reads as TGTGCCAGCAGCCCCGGGGCCACGACCTACAATGAGCAGTTCTTC. Its translation: CASSPGATTYNEQFF.

The rearrangement joins TRBV19 to TRBJ2-7; 7 positions match TRBD2. The CDR3 has 12 residues. J lost 5 bases, V lost 4 bases, and 2 bases had no gene match. Germline V gene lookup returns CDR1 LNHDA and CDR2 SQIVND (reference sequence). In DNA form, the CDR3 reads TGTGCCAGTAGTACCAGCGGGAACGAGCAGTACTTC. It codes for CASSTSGNEQYF.

This clone was seen repeatedly, ten times or more. The rearrangement joins TRBV7-3 to TRBJ1-1; TRBD1 matches 8 bases. The CDR3 length is 13 residues. Trimming took 8 bases from V and 1 from J; bases not matched to a gene: 3. CDR1 and CDR2 from the germline V gene are SGHTA and FQGTGA. In DNA form, the CDR3 reads TGTGCCAGCTGTCAGGGGGCGAACACTGAAGCTTTCTTT. Translating gives CASCQGANTEAFF.

This clone was detected ten times or more. The V call is TRBV4-3, the J call TRBJ2-1; D is uncertain. Trimming pared 4 bases from V and 0 bases from J, leaving 10 bases between. The CDR3 runs 15 residues. Germline CDR1 and CDR2: LGHNA and YSLEER. This CDR3 is CASSPLLSSYNEQFF. CDR3 coding DNA: TGCGCCAGCAGCCCACTTTTGAGCTCCTACAATGAGCAGTTCTTC.

This clone was seen repeatedly, ten times or more. V and J are TRBV11-2 and TRBJ2-5; 7 bases fit TRBD2. The germline gives CDR1 SGHAT, CDR2 FQNNGV. The CDR3 has 15 amino acids. The J segment lost 5 bases and the V segment lost 5 bases, leaving 11 bases of the junction unmatched. In DNA, the CDR3 is TGTGCCAGCAGCCCAGCGGGACTCGGGGGGGAGACCCAGTACTTC. Its protein is CASSPAGLGGETQYF.

This clone was seen ten or more times. V is TRBV7-3 and J is TRBJ2-1; 7 bases line up with TRBD1. After removal of 5 bases from V and 5 bases from J, the junction contained 3 bases not matched to a gene. Germline V gene lookup returns CDR1 SGHTA and CDR2 FQGTGA. This CDR3 has 13 residues. The CDR3 region is CASSPQGDNEQFF. CDR3 DNA sequence: TGTGCCAGCAGCCCCCAGGGGGACAATGAGCAGTTCTTC.

This clone was observed at least ten times. V usage is TRBV5-1 and J usage is TRBJ2-1; D gene uncertain. In germline, CDR1 is SGHRS, CDR2 YFSETQ. Trimming removed 0 bases from V and 9 bases from J, with 10 bases in between. The CDR3 is made up of 13 amino acids. The CDR3 protein is CASSLAFAIEQFF. Here the CDR3 DNA reads TGCGCCAGCAGCTTGGCTTTCGCGATTGAGCAGTTCTTC.

In its sample, this clone was seen a few times. Germline is not matched at one junction end, which may reflect a read error. The chain links TRBV6-1 to TRBJ2-7; D may be TRBD1 or TRBD2 (5 bases each). The CDR3 loop spans 14 amino acids. In germline, CDR1 is MNHNS, CDR2 SASEGT. Written as DNA, the CDR3 is TGTGCCAGCAGTGGAGGCAGGGAGAACTACGGGCAGTACTTC. It translates to CASSGGRENYGQYF.

This clone was recorded many times. The rearrangement joins TRBV5-1 to TRBJ1-3, with D unresolved. In germline, CDR1 is SGHRS, CDR2 YFSETQ. The V and J ends lost 0 bases and 9 bases respectively, with 10 bases between them. The CDR3 is made up of 13 amino acids. This CDR3 is CASSLERPGTIYF. CDR3 DNA: TGCGCCAGCAGCTTGGAGCGCCCAGGCACCATATATTTT.

The V and J genes are TRBV10-1 and TRBJ2-2, with no clear D. Germline values: CDR1 WNHNN, CDR2 SYGVQD (reference sequence). With 0 bases removed from V and 1 base from J, the gap between germline ends came to 3 bases. CDR3 length: 14 residues. CDR3 residues: CASSESGNTGELFF. The CDR3 coding sequence is TGCGCCAGCAGTGAGTCTGGGAACACCGGGGAGCTGTTTTTT.

As concerns this clone: The junction departs from the called germline gene at one end, perhaps through a read error. This chain connects TRBV20-1 to TRBJ2-7; a weak D match, TRBD2 (7 bases). The CDR3 is 16 amino acids. Germline CDR1 is DFQATT and CDR2 is SNEGSKA (reference sequence). CDR3 DNA sequence: TGCAGTGCTGGAGATCAGGAGGGGGGGCCAGGAGACGAGCAGTACTTC. Translation: CSAGDQEGGPGDEQYF.

V and J are TRBV20-1 and TRBJ1-5; 7 bases line up with TRBD1. V lost 5 bases, J lost 2 bases, and 6 bases stayed unmatched. Germline loops: CDR1 DFQATT, CDR2 SNEGSKA (reference sequence). The CDR3 consists of 14 residues. The CDR3 bases are TGCAGTGCTCCACAGGGGCATGGCAATCAGCCCCAGCATTTT. Its protein is CSAPQGHGNQPQHF.

By its share, this clone is medium-sized. The V gene is TRBV6-1, the J gene TRBJ2-3; 8 nucleotides agree with TRBD1. The CDR3 contains 14 residues. Germline assignment: CDR1 MNHNS and CDR2 SASEGT. The junction had 5 bases not matched to a gene; V was cut back by 7 bases and J by 2 bases. CDR3 amino acids: CASTSGGTTDTQYF. The CDR3 coding sequence is TGTGCCAGCACCTCAGGGGGCACCACAGATACGCAGTATTTT.

This clone was recorded at least ten times. J is TRBJ2-1 and V is TRBV6-4; TRBD2 might be the D (6 bases). CDR1 is MRHNA and CDR2 is SNTAGT in the germline V gene. This CDR3 spans 13 amino acids. V was pared by 4 bases and J by 2 bases, with 6 bases between. CDR3 in amino acids: CASSASAYNEQFF. In nucleotides, the CDR3 is TGTGCCAGCAGTGCTAGCGCCTACAATGAGCAGTTCTTC.

This clone was observed many times. The rearrangement joins TRBV7-8 to TRBJ2-5; D is perhaps TRBD1 or TRBD2 (5 bases each). The CDR3 totals 15 residues. The V end lost 1 base, the J end lost 7 bases, and 16 bases lay between the germline ends. The germline V gene has CDR1 SGHVS and CDR2 FQNEAQ. The CDR3 sequence is CASSLGGVPEGTQYF. DNA for the CDR3: TGTGCCAGCAGCTTAGGGGGCGTGCCAGAGGGGACCCAGTACTTC. The full variable domain, in which reference TRBV7-8 and TRBJ2-5 provide the parts outside the CDR3, is GAGVSQSPRYKVAKRGQDVALRCDPISGHVSLFWYQQALGQGPEFLTYFQNEAQLDKSGLPSDRFFAERPEGSVSTLKIQRTQQEDSAVYLCASSLGGVPEGTQYFGPGTRLLVL.